One T cell receptor (beta chain) is described in this entry. The CDR3 loop spans 13 amino acids. CDR1 is MNHNY and CDR2 is SVGAGI in the germline V gene (reference sequence). V lost 7 bases, J lost 3 bases, and 4 bases stayed unmatched. This specimen comes from a study of blood T cell repertoires in COVID-19. The data were produced by immunoSEQ multiplex PCR, yet TCRdb's version contains in-frame clones alone and is incomplete. Of fewer than 400,000 clones in the sample, roughly 90% are singletons; the top ten hold roughly 2.9%. Seattle researchers signed up patients amid active infection and tracked them longitudinally.

Sequencing input: peripheral blood. This sequence originates from a woman aged 25-40 years with COVID-19, enrolled during active disease. The rearrangement links TRBV6-6 to TRBJ1-2, with 8 bases matching TRBD1. This chain's CDR3 is CASKTGDHYGYTF. The CDR3, as DNA: TGTGCCAGCAAGACAGGGGATCACTATGGCTACACCTTC.